The 10 T cell receptor beta chains presented below share a single source sample, sequenced in a study of blood T cell repertoires in COVID-19. Profiling relied on immunoSEQ multiplex PCR, and the TCRdb table lists in-frame clones only, not all of them. The top ten hold more than 9% of the sample, which has hundreds of thousands of clones, roughly 90% seen once. Sequencing was carried out using PBMCs or T cells enriched from blood (not recorded which). The receptors originated from a woman under 40 who had recovered from COVID-19.

The chain is built from TRBV18 and TRBJ2-5, with D perhaps TRBD2 (6 bases). The ends were cut back, 3 bases at V and 1 base at J, with 9 bases in the middle. This CDR3 has 14 amino acids. Germline CDR1 reads KGHSH; CDR2 reads LQKENI. The CDR3 nucleotides read TGTGCCAGCTCACCTTTAGCGGCCCAAGAGACCCAGTACTTC. As protein: CASSPLAAQETQYF.

The chain recombines TRBV24-1 with TRBJ2-1; 7 nucleotides align to TRBD2. CDR3 length: 15 amino acids. The germline V gene has CDR1 KGHDR and CDR2 SFDVKD. Trimming took 1 base from V and 6 from J; bases not matched to a gene: 5. The CDR3 DNA is TGTGCCACCAGTGATTTAGGCAGGGAGGGCAATGAGCAGTTCTTC. It yields the protein CATSDLGREGNEQFF.

The J gene is TRBJ1-5, the V gene TRBV28; D not resolved. The CDR3 totals 16 residues. Looked up from germline, CDR1 is MDHEN and CDR2 is SYDVKM. Trimming shortened V by 3 bases and J by 0 bases, and 12 bases separated the two germline ends. The CDR3 DNA is TGTGCCAGCAGTTTCAGCGGGCCTCCTAGCAATCAGCCCCAGCATTTT. Its translation is CASSFSGPPSNQPQHF.

CDR3 DNA: TGTGCCAGCAGTTACGCGGCCGGGACAGGGGCTCTCTATAGCAATCAGCCCCAGCATTTT. Translated: CASSYAAGTGALYSNQPQHF. The rearrangement joins TRBV6-2 or TRBV6-3 to TRBJ1-5; 10 nucleotides match TRBD1. Germline assignment: CDR1 MNHEY and CDR2 SVGEGT. The V and J ends lost 2 bases and 0 bases, in that order; junction bases with no gene match: 13. CDR3 length: 20 amino acids.

The V call is TRBV6-6, the J call TRBJ2-7; TRBD2 might be the D (6 bases). CDR1 MNHNY and CDR2 SVGAGI come from the germline V gene (reference sequence). V was cut by 7 bases and J by 6 bases, with 22 bases left in between. This CDR3 comprises 15 residues. The CDR3 DNA is TGTGCCAGCAAACAAAGAGCACCCCTGGGACTCGAGCAGTACTTC. Translated, it gives CASKQRAPLGLEQYF.

This sequence joins TRBV18 and TRBJ1-3; D unresolved. V was cut by 3 bases and J by 2 bases, with 11 bases left in between. Germline lookup yields CDR1 KGHSH and CDR2 LQKENI. The CDR3 contains 15 residues. The CDR3 DNA reads TGTGCCAGCTCACCTCTGGCGGGAGCTGGAAACACCATATATTTT. The encoded protein is CASSPLAGAGNTIYF.

The rearrangement links TRBV6-4 to TRBJ1-1, with D possibly being TRBD1 (6 bases). The CDR3 length is 14 residues. V lost 6 bases to trimming and J lost 0 bases, with 11 bases between them. Germline lookup yields CDR1 MRHNA and CDR2 SNTAGT. The CDR3 DNA is TGTGCCAGCAGGGACAGAGGTGTGAACACTGAAGCTTTCTTT. Translated: CASRDRGVNTEAFF.

V is TRBV5-5 and J is TRBJ2-7; 10 bases align to TRBD1. Per germline, CDR1 SGHKS and CDR2 YYEKEE (reference sequence). The V segment lost 4 bases and the J segment 2 bases; nucleotides outside the gene matches: 9. The CDR3 has 16 amino acids. The CDR3 loop reads CASSRETGGSPYEQYF. In DNA form, the CDR3 reads TGTGCCAGCAGCCGTGAGACAGGGGGCTCCCCCTACGAGCAGTACTTC.

The rearrangement uses TRBV2 and TRBJ1-1, with D unclear. The V end lost 6 bases, the J end lost 1 base, and 12 bases lay between the germline ends. The V gene's germline CDR1 is SNHLY and CDR2 FYNNEI. The CDR3 loop spans 14 amino acids. As DNA, the CDR3 is TGTGCCAGCAGACCCAGGAGGGAGAACACTGAAGCTTTCTTT. This translates into CASRPRRENTEAFF.

In this sample, this clone turned up once. This chain uses TRBV15 with TRBJ1-2; 8 bases line up with TRBD1. Germline CDR1 and CDR2: LNHNV and YYDKDF (reference sequence). The CDR3 spans 16 residues. Trimming took 3 bases from V and 4 from J; bases not matched to a gene: 10. CDR3 residues: CATSRAMGQDSYGYTF. CDR3 DNA: TGTGCCACCAGCAGGGCGATGGGACAGGATAGCTATGGCTACACCTTC.